This TCR beta chain was sequenced in a study of OX40 agonist ivuxolimab in advanced cancers. In the study overall: Therapy given before enrollment (anti-PD-1, anti-PD-L1 or anti-CTLA-4) was allowed, and 40% to 50% had some. A partial response was reached by three patients: one with hepatocellular carcinoma and two with cutaneous melanoma. Study-wide findings and caveats: No antigen was identified for the clonally expanded peripheral T cells.

Data came from immunoSEQ multiplex PCR; TCRdb stores just in-frame clones and leaves some out. Of tens of thousands of clones listed, 90% to 95% are singletons. Concerning this clone: Its antigen is still unknown.

This TCR derives from an adult with an advanced solid tumor such as melanoma, head and neck, liver or kidney cancer. The sequenced sample was CD4+ or CD8+ T cells sorted from blood, obtained in a trial of the OX40 agonist ivuxolimab.

CDR3 bases: TGTGCCAGCAGCTTAGGATGGGGGGCCCAAGCCGGGGAGCTGTTTTTT. This encodes CASSLGWGAQAGELFF. The chain uses TRBV11-3 and TRBJ2-2; D might be TRBD1 or TRBD2, each matching 6 bases. The V gene lost 1 base and the J gene lost 6 bases, with 15 bases spanning the gap. Germline CDR1 is SGHNT and CDR2 is YENEEA. The CDR3 spans 16 residues.